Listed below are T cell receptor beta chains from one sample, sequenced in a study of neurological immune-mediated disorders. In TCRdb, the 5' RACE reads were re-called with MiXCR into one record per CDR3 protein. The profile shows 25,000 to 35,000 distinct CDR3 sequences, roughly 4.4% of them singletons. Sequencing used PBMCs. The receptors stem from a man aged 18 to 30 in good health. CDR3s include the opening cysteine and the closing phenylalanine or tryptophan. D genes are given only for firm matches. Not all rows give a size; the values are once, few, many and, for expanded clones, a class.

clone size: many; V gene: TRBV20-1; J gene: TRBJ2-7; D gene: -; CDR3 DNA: TGCAGTGCTAAAGACCAAACAAGGGGCTACGAGCAGTACTTC; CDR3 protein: CSAKDQTRGYEQYF
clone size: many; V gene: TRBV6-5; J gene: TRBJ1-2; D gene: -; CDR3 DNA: TGTGCCAGCAGTCAACAGGGTGTCGCCTATGGCTACACCTTC; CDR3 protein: CASSQQGVAYGYTF
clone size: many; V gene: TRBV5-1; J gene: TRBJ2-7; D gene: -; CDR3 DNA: TGCGCCAGCAGCCGCGTGGGCGGATCGAGAGAGCAGTACTTC; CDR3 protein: CASSRVGGSREQYF
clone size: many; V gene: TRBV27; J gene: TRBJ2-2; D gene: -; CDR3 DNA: TGTGCCAGCAGTTTATGGATCGCGAACACCGGGGAGCTGTTTTTT; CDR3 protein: CASSLWIANTGELFF
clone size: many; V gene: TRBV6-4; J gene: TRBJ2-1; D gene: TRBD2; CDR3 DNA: TGTGCCAGCAGTGACAGACCAACGGGGGGCTACAATGAGCAGTTCTTC; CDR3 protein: CASSDRPTGGYNEQFF
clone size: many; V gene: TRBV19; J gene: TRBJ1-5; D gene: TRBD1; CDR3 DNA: TGTGCCAGTAGTATCGGCGACAGGGGAATTCAGCCCCAGCATTTT; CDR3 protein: CASSIGDRGIQPQHF
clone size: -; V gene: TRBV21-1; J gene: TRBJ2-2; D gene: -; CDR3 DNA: TGTGCCAGCAGCATTAGGGACAGGGCTACCGGGGAGCTGTTTTTT; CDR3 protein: CASSIRDRATGELFF
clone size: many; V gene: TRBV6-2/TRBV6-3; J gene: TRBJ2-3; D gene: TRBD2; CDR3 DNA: TGTGCCAGCAGTTACTCGATGGCACTAGCGGGGTCAGATACGCAGTATTTT; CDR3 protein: CASSYSMALAGSDTQYF
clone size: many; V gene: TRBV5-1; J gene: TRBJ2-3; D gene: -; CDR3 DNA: TGCGCCAGCAGCTTGGGTTCGACAGGTCTTCCGGATACGCAGTATTTT; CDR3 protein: CASSLGSTGLPDTQYF
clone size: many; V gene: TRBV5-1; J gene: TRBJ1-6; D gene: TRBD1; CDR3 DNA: TGCGCCAGCAGCCAAATTACAGGGGAGGCGTCACCCCTCCACTTT; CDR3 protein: CASSQITGEASPLHF
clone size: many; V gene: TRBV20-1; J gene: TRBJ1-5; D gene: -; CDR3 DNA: TGCAGTGCTCGAAAGACTACAGGGTTCAATCAGCCCCAGCATTTT; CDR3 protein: CSARKTTGFNQPQHF
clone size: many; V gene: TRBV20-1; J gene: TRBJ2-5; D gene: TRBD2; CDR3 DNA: TGCAGTGCAGGGTGGGGCTCTAGCGGGGGGATGGAGACCCAGTACTTC; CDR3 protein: CSAGWGSSGGMETQYF
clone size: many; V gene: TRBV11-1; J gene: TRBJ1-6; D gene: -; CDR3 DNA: TGTGCCAGCAGCTCGCCCGGGACCGATTCACCCCTCCACTTT; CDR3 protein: CASSSPGTDSPLHF
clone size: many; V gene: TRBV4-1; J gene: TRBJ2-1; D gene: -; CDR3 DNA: TGCGCCAGCAGCCAAGGTCCGGCGTACAATGAGCAGTTCTTC; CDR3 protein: CASSQGPAYNEQFF
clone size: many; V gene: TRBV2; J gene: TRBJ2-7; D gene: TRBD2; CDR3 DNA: TGTGCCAGCAGGGCACTAGCGGTCGTTACCTACGAGCAGTACTTC; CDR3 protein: CASRALAVVTYEQYF
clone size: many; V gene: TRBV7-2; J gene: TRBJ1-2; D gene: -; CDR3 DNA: TGTGCCAGCAGCTTAGAGGTGTGGGCAGATAACTATGGCTACACCTTC; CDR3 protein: CASSLEVWADNYGYTF
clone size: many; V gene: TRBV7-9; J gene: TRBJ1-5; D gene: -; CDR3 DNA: TGTGCCAGCAGCTCGGATCTTCAGCCCCAGCATTTT; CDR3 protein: CASSSDLQPQHF
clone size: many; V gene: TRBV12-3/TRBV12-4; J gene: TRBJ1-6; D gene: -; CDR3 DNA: TGTGCCAGCAGTTTAGCGGGGTCGGGTAATTCACCCCTCCACTTT; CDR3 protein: CASSLAGSGNSPLHF